This T cell receptor (beta chain) was recovered during a study of blood T cell repertoires in COVID-19. In the original analysis: Nucleated cell counts were estimated from reference gene primer amplification. The method was immunoSEQ multiplex PCR; TCRdb's version includes in-frame clones alone and lacks a portion of them. V and J calls and clone size are copied from that table; D and trimming were computed from the DNA. The sample shows 150,000 or so clones, around 89% of them seen only once. The V segment lost 4 bases and the J segment 0 bases; nucleotides outside the gene matches: 4. Germline V gene lookup returns CDR1 SGHVS and CDR2 FQNEAQ. The CDR3 has 16 amino acids. Enrolment of Seattle patients took place during active infection, and they were followed longitudinally.

The genes are TRBV7-8 and TRBJ1-4, with 8 bases matching TRBD1. This clonotype was sampled from a man aged 55 to 70 with COVID-19, enrolled during active disease. The sequenced sample was peripheral blood. CDR3 loop: CASSSPGQATNEKLFF. The DNA for the CDR3 is TGTGCCAGCAGCTCCCCGGGACAGGCAACTAATGAAAAACTGTTTTTT.